This TCR beta chain was identified in a study of blood T cell repertoires in COVID-19. This CDR3 region has 15 residues. The germline gives CDR1 SEHNR, CDR2 FQNEAQ (reference sequence). Trimming at V came to 5 bases and at J to 7 bases, leaving 7 bases not matched to a gene. Method: immunoSEQ multiplex PCR; TCRdb's copy keeps in-frame clones and lacks some. The sample shows about 130,000 clones, roughly four fifths of them seen only once. The specimen sequenced was PBMCs or T cells enriched from blood (not recorded which). The rearrangement joins TRBV7-9 to TRBJ1-6; 8 nucleotides line up with TRBD1. The TCR sequence derives from a man aged 50 to 59 who had recovered from COVID-19. Written as DNA, the CDR3 is TGTGCCAGCAGCAGGGACAGGTTGGGGAATTCACCCCTCCACTTT. This codes for CASSRDRLGNSPLHF.